The sequence of this TCR beta chain was determined in a study of cytomegalovirus exposure and HLA in healthy donors listed by TCRdb under 2017. About the investigation overall: According to an earlier analysis of several hundred of the donors, about 179 million T cells yielded 95 million to 140 million unique TCR beta sequences and 250 to 350 Gb of sequence data. The number of donors typed differed by locus, with roughly 629-640 for A, B, C, DRB1 and DQB1, approximately 500 for DQA1, some 570 for DPA1, and some 440 for DPB1. Four to six DR-DQ haplotypes were handled as single units for association and clustering, since linkage in the cohort was strong. The genetic ancestry cluster associated with self-reported Caucasian donors included around four fifths of the roughly 400 genotyped donors. On average, roughly 240,000 unique TCR beta nucleotide sequences were sequenced per donor among some 420 genotyped donors of the cohort, with 15% to 20% of those sequences being non-productive. Besides the first cohort of more than 650 subjects, a separate validation cohort made up of 120 different subjects was used. Genome-wide SNP genotypes for about 55% of the roughly 670 donors were used in a later genetic analysis, which treated that subset as a discovery cohort. An earlier analysis of about 600 of the donors used high-throughput TCR beta sequencing to judge whether each TCR beta V gene segment behaved as functional or pseudogenic. An early release that covered fewer than 800 HLA-typed donors contained approximately 300 gigabases of sequencing data and tens of millions of unique TCR sequences. The later analysis used no new phenotypic data to find candidate immune exposures, relying instead on TCR beta sequences and their occurrence across donors. All discovery cohort repertoires had been generated using a single sequencing platform. The study aimed to test whether cataloging public T cell receptors could reveal signatures of past pathogen exposure. HLA typing included class I and class II loci at four-digit resolution. To predict cytomegalovirus infection status, the study combined high-throughput TCR immunosequencing, statistical association of individual TCRs with disease status, and machine learning. Alongside the repertoire data, information on donor age, sex, ethnicity and CMV serostatus was compiled. Using immunosequencing, the study profiled T cell repertoires from roughly 650 subjects and related those repertoires to cytomegalovirus serostatus. A later analysis re-examined previously published TCR beta repertoires from just over 650 donors and added high-resolution HLA genotyping to investigate patterns of TCR occurrence.

Libraries came from the immunoSEQ multiplex PCR assay. For the multiplex PCR, a mixture combining 60 forward primers for TCR Vbeta segments and 13 reverse primers for TCR Jbeta segments was used. The CDR3 region of rearranged TCR beta genes was amplified from genomic DNA with a multiplex PCR assay. The Illumina HiSeq System was used to sequence the amplified TCR beta libraries as 87-base-pair reads. The authors' analysis ran thus. A later analysis counted 75 million to 100 million unique TCR beta chains across the 550 to 800 repertoires, and 9 million to 14 million of these chains were shared by at least two donors. A nearest-neighbor algorithm error-corrected the raw reads and collapsed the reads into unique sequences, merging closely related sequences to remove PCR and sequencing errors. To assign V, D and J gene segments, CDR3 sequences were aligned to IMGT reference sequences. For a sequence to be retained, at least a six-nucleotide match to both a V gene segment and a J gene segment was required. A rearrangement was called productive if the CDR3 had no stop codons and remained in frame with V and J, and every other rearrangement was called non-productive. Following IMGT convention, CDR3 was defined as the stretch from the second conserved V-encoded cysteine up to the conserved J-encoded phenylalanine. In an earlier analysis of around 600 of the donors, sequences lacking an unambiguous match to a single V gene segment were excluded. An earlier analysis of fewer than 750 of the donors classified V segments as functional when productive rearrangements were above 56.7% and as segregating when the standard deviation between donors was above 5%. To diagnose cytomegalovirus status from the catalog of TCR beta chain sequences, a statistical classification framework was built. In a later analysis, V and J genes were assigned by comparing TCR nucleotide sequences against IMGT/GENE-DB human TR gene sequences. In a later analysis, CDR3 sequences and most-parsimonious VDJ recombination scenarios were assigned using the TCRdist pipeline. In a later analysis, each TCR beta chain was defined by its CDR3 amino acid sequence together with its V-gene family, and reads without a unique V-gene family were excluded. A later analysis removed 500 to 650 highly shared, low-generation-probability nucleotide sequences to deal with suspected cross-contamination and a sequencing artifact. For each public chain, a later analysis derived a clonal expansion index from normalized ranks of inferred template counts within each repertoire. In a later analysis, generation probabilities were computed using a VDJ recombination model fitted to out-of-frame rearrangements, and the results were checked against IGoR. In a later analysis, hypergeometric tests were used to score TCR-TCR, TCR-HLA and TCR-CMV co-occurrence, with a repertoire-size bias correction applied to TCR pairs. False discovery rates were estimated in a later analysis by permuting HLA or CMV assignments 20 times. In a later analysis, co-occurring TCRs were grouped using DBSCAN, with TCRdist sequence similarity added in when clustering inside HLA-allele-positive subsets. Repertoires with fewer than 30,000 or more than 120,000 public chains, plus five repertoires with anomalous nucleotide sharing, were excluded from co-occurrence clustering. TCRdb's version of the immuneACCESS table is confined to in-frame rearrangements and falls short of the full clone set. An unresolved V gene accounts for under half of the shortfall where checked; the remainder is of unknown origin. The V and J calls and the clone size are those of that table, but D and trimming were determined from the DNA. For this sample the table gives 80,000 to 95,000 clones, of which roughly 79% were detected only once. The ten most abundant clones make up about 1.9% of the sample.

A single count supports this clone. Its cognate antigen has yet to be identified. Base qualities are missing; no much larger clone stands one base away. The cohort was made up of 500 to 850 healthy bone marrow donors. All cohort members were sampled while nominally healthy, although unrecorded immune exposures were likely present. The donor was CMV seronegative and was included in the group of a few hundred seronegative cohort members. A peripheral blood sample was provided by each donor, and peripheral blood mononuclear cells were used for TCR beta sequencing. Genomic DNA extraction from the blood cell samples was performed with the Qiagen DNeasy Blood Extraction Kit. After removal of 3 bases from V and 3 bases from J, the junction retains 4 bases not matched to a gene. The CDR1 and CDR2 encoded by the germline V gene (reference sequence) are LNHDA and SQIVND. The CDR3 has 14 amino acids, counting the end cysteine and phenylalanine. The only DNA kept is the CDR3, 42 bases in frame from the first base.

The research as a whole found: In a later analysis, 16,951 TCR beta sequences were associated with specific HLA alleles at a false discovery rate of 0.05. Only TCR beta chains were sequenced in this cohort, and the absence of alpha or paired-chain data limited detectable features. The 87-base-pair reads could not distinguish some IMGT-functional V segments, including TRBV6-2 and TRBV6-3, so those segments were excluded. In a later genetic analysis, a missense DCLRE1C variant was associated with V-gene and J-gene trimming of TCR beta chains, and the association was replicated in an independent cohort. Correlated functional status among segregating V segments might be attributable to linkage disequilibrium, but an unknown experimental factor could not be ruled out. Most TCR sequences were observed very rarely across donors, whereas some public TCRs were present in many individuals. The classifier was reported to diagnose cytomegalovirus status with high specificity and sensitivity in both the original cohort and the validation cohort. Several of the top co-occurrence clusters appeared to be linked to parvovirus B19, influenza, CMV and Epstein-Barr virus, according to a later analysis. In a later genetic analysis, fewer N-insertions in productive TCRs were reported among donors in an Asian-associated ancestry cluster than the roughly 640-donor mean. A few of the identified cytomegalovirus-associated TCR beta chains were confirmed in vitro to be specific for cytomegalovirus antigens. The presence/absence analyses assumed that sequencing depth was roughly uniform across donors, and that assumption may not be true. When HLA alleles, especially DR and DQ, strongly co-occurred, attributing TCR associations to individual alleles was difficult. A further reported finding was that TCR beta sequences accurately predicted the HLA-A and HLA-B alleles for most subjects in the first cohort. An earlier analysis of approximately 600 of the donors showed that most TCR beta V segments appeared in productive rearrangements either about 87% or about 30% of the time, which broadly matched IMGT annotations. A later analysis found that HLA-associated TCR beta chains were more clonally expanded and had lower generation probabilities than equally common non-associated chains. A total of roughly 160 TCR beta chains were listed by the study as associated with cytomegalovirus. In a later analysis, TCR association rates were found to vary across HLA loci, with the most associated TCRs seen for DRB1 alleles and the fewest for HLA-C alleles. The earlier analysis of fewer than 750 of the donors excluded 15 to 20 rarely observed V segments, including chromosome 9 orphons, because counts were too low. For the cohort, immune exposure information was limited to CMV serostatus. HLA typing was unavailable for some donors at each locus, so association tests used only the typed subset. It was suggested by the authors that the approach could potentially be generalized to other disease states and immunological phenotypes. In a later analysis, most CMV-associated TCR beta chains were found to appear HLA-restricted, with HLA associations seemingly driven largely by CMV exposure. A cluster of highly shared sequence variants was judged likely to be a technical artifact of the sequencing pipeline.

This clonotype was sampled from a woman aged 25-40 years in good health and CMV-seronegative. Recombination connected TRBV19 to TRBJ2-7; TRBD1 matches 8 bases in the middle. The material sequenced was PBMCs. The CDR3: CASSIGTGRYEQYF. Here is the DNA: TGTGCCAGTAGTATTGGGACAGGTCGCTACGAGCAGTACTTC.